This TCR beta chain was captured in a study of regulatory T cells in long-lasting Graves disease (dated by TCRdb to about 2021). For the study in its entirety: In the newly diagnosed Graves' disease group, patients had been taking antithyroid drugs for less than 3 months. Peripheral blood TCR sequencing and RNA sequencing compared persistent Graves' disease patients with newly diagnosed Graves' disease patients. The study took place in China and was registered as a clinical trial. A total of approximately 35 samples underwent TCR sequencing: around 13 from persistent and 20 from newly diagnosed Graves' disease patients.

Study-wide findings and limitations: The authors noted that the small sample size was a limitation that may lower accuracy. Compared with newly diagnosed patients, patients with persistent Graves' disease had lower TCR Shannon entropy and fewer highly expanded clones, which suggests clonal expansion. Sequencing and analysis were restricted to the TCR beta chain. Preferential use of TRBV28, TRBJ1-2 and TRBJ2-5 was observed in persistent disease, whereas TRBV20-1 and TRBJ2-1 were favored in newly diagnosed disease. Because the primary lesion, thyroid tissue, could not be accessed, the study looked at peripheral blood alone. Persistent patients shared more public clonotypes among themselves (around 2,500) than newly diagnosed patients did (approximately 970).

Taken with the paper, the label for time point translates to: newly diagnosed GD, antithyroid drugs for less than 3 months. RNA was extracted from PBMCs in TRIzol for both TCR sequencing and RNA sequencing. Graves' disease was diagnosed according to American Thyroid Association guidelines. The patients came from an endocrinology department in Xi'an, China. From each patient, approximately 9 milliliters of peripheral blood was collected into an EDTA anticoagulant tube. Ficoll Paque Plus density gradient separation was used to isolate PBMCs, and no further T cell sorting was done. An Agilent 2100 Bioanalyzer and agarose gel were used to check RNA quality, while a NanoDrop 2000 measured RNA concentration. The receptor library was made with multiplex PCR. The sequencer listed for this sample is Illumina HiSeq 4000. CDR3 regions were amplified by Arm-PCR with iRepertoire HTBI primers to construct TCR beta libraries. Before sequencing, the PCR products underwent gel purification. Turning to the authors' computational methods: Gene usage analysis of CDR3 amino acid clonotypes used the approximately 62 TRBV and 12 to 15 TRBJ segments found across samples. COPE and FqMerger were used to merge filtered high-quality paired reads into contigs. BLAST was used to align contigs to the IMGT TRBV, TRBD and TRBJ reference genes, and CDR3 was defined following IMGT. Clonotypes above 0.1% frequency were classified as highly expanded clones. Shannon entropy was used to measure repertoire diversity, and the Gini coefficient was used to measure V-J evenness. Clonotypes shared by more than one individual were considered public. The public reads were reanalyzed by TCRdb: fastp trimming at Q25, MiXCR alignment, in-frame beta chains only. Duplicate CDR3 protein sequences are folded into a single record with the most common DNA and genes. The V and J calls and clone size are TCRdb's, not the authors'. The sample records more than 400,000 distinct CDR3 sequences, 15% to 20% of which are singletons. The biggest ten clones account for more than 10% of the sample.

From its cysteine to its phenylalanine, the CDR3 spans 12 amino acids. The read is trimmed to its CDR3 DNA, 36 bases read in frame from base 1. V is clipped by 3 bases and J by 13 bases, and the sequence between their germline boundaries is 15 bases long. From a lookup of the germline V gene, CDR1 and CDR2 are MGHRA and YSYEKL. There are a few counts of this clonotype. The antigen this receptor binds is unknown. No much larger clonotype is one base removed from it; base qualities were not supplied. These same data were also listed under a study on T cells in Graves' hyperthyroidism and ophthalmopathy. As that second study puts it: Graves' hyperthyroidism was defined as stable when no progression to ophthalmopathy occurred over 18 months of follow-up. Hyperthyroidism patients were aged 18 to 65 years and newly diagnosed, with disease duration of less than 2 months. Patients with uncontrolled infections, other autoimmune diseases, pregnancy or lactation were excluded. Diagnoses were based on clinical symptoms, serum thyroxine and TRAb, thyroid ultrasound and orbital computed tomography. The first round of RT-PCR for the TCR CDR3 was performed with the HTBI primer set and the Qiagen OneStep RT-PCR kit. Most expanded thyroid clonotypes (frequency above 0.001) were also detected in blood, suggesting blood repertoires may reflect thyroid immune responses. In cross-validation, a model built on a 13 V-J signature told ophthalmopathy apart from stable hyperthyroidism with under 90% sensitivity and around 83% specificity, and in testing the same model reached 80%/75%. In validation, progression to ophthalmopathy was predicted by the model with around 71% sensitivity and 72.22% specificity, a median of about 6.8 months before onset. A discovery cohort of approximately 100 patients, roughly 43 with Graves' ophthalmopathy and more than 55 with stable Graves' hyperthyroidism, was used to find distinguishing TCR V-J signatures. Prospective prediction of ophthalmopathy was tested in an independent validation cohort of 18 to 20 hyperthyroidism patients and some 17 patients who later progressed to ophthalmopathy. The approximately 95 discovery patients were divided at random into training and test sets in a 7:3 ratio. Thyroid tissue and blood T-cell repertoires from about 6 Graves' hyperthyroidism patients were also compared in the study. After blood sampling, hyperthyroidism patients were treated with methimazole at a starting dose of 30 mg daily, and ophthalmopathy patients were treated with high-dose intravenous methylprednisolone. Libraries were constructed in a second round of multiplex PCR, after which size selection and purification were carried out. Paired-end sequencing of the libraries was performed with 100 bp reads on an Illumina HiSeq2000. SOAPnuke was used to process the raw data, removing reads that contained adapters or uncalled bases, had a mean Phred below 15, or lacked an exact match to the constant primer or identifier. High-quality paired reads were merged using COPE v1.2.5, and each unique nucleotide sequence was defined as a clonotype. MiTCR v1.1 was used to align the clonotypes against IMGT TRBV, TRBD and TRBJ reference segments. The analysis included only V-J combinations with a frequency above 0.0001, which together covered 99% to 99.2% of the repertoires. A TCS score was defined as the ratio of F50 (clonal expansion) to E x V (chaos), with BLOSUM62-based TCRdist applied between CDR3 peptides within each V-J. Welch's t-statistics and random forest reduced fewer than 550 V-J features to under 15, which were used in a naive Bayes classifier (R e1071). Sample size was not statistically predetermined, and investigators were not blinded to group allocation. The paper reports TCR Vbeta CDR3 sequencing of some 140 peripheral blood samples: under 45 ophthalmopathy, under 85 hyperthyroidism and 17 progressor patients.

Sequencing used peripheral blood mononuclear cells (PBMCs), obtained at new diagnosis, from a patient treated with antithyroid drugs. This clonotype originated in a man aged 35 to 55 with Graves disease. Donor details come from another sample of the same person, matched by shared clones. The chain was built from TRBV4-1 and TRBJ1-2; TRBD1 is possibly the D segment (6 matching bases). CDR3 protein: CASSHPTGPSTF. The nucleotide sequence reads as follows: TGCGCCAGCAGCCACCCGACAGGACCGAGCACCTTC.